A single T cell receptor beta chain is shown here with its context. Its specificity is not known. TCR beta CDR3 regions were amplified from RNA transcripts. A set of HTBI primers served as the primers for a first-round RT-PCR of the TCR CDR3. TCRdb re-called the multiplex PCR reads with MiXCR, one entry per CDR3 protein. The table lists about 420,000 distinct CDR3 sequences, 15% to 18% of them singletons. The data belong to a study of T cells in Graves' hyperthyroidism and ophthalmopathy. Overall study results and limits: Ophthalmopathy could be told apart from stable hyperthyroidism with a 13 V-J model.

It was considered stable Graves' hyperthyroidism when ophthalmopathy did not progress within 18 months. PBMCs were obtained from 9 to 10 ml fresh peripheral blood. This TCR was sampled from a woman under 30 with Graves' hyperthyroidism. The sample taken for sequencing was blood.

The DNA for the CDR3 is TGTGCCATCAGTGAAAGCGGGAGGGCCTTAACCTACGAGCAGTACTTC. The encoded protein is CAISESGRALTYEQYF. The V and J genes are TRBV10-3 and TRBJ2-7, with TRBD2 matching over 10 bases. Germline CDR1 and CDR2: ENHRY and SYGVKD. V gave up 3 bases and J gave up 2 bases; unmatched junction bases: 7. The CDR3 is 16 residues long.